The 6 T cell receptor beta chains listed next were all sequenced from one sample in a study of blood T cell repertoires in COVID-19 (dated by TCRdb to about 2020). Library preparation was by the immunoSEQ multiplex PCR assay. TCRdb took this table from immuneACCESS and kept in-frame rearrangements with V and J called. Such tables lack part of the clones; where checked against another copy, unresolved V genes explain under half of the gap, and the rest is unexplained. The sample profile shows 98,000 or so clones; roughly 90% of them were found once. The ten largest clones take up around 5.2% of the sample. The specimen was peripheral blood. The receptors stem from a man in his sixties with COVID-19, enrolled during active disease.

In the case of this clone: Other DNA sequences within the sample encode an identical CDR3. V usage is TRBV7-2 and J usage is TRBJ1-6; TRBD1 matches at 7 bases. V lost 5 bases, J lost 7 bases, and 8 bases stayed unmatched. The CDR3 consists of 15 residues. Germline assignment: CDR1 SGHTA and CDR2 FQGNSA. The CDR3 region has the DNA TGTGCCAGCAGCCCCCGGACAGGAGGGAATTCACCCCTCCACTTT. Its translation: CASSPRTGGNSPLHF. Full variable domain (remainder filled in from reference TRBV7-2 and TRBJ1-6): GAGVSQSPSNKVTEKGKDVELRCDPISGHTALYWYRQSLGQGLEFLIYFQGNSAPDKSGLPSDRFSAERTGGSVSTLTIQRTQQEDSAVYLCASSPRTGGNSPLHFGNGTRLTVT.

The gene calls are TRBV11-3 and TRBJ1-4, with D maybe TRBD1 (6 bases). The V gene lost 5 bases and the J gene lost 0 bases, with 10 bases spanning the gap. The CDR3 extends over 15 amino acids. Germline values: CDR1 SGHNT, CDR2 YENEEA. CDR3 in DNA: TGTGCCAGCAGCGGGGACAATGCAACTAATGAAAAACTGTTTTTT. It is translated as CASSGDNATNEKLFF.

The chain carries TRBV30 and TRBJ2-1, with 7 bases fitting TRBD2. The length of the CDR3 is 14 residues. With 1 base clipped from V and 5 bases from J, the junction kept 5 bases outside the gene matches. Germline CDR1 GTSNPN, CDR2 SVGIG (reference sequence). The CDR3 sequence: CAWSGLAEDNEQFF. CDR3 nucleotide sequence: TGTGCCTGGAGTGGTCTAGCGGAGGACAATGAGCAGTTCTTC.

This chain uses TRBV23-1 with TRBJ2-1; 10 positions agree with TRBD1. TRBV23-1 is noted as an ORF with a role that remains uncertain. With V trimmed by 3 bases and J by 9 bases, 14 bases remained unmatched. This CDR3 contains 17 residues. In DNA form, the CDR3 reads TGCGCCAGCAGTCACCCCCTCGGGACAGGGGATGAGACTGAGCAGTTCTTC. Its protein is CASSHPLGTGDETEQFF.

The gene calls are TRBV6-5 and TRBJ1-6; tentative D call: TRBD1 (5 bases). The V end was cut by 4 bases, the J end by 0 bases, with 10 bases between. Germline loops: CDR1 MNHEY, CDR2 SVGAGI. The CDR3 loop spans 16 amino acids. CDR3 sequence reads: CASSFTGGSYNSPLHF. Written as DNA, the CDR3 is TGTGCCAGCAGTTTTACAGGCGGCTCCTATAATTCACCCCTCCACTTT.

The chain carries TRBV7-2 and TRBJ2-3, with TRBD2 matching over 14 bases. Germline V gives CDR1 SGHTA, CDR2 FQGNSA. This CDR3 is 17 amino acids long. V lost 5 bases and J lost 5; bases outside the gene matches: 9. The chain's CDR3 is CASSPGTSGRMIDTQYF. As DNA, the CDR3 is TGTGCCAGCAGCCCTGGGACTAGCGGGAGAATGATAGATACGCAGTATTTT.